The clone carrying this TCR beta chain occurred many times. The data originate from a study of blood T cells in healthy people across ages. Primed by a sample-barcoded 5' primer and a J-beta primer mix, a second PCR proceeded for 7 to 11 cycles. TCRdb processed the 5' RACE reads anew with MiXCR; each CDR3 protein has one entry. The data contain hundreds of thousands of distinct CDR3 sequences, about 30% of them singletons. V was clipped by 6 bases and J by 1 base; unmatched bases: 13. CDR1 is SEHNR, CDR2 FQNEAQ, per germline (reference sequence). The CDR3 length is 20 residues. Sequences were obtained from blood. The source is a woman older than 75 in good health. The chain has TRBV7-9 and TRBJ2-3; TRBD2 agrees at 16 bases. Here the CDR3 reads CASSSGLAGGTLIGTDTQYF. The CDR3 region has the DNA TGTGCCAGCAGTTCGGGACTAGCGGGGGGGACGCTAATCGGCACAGATACGCAGTATTTT.